The rows below give T cell receptor beta chains drawn from one sample of a study of blood T cell repertoires in COVID-19. Using immunoSEQ multiplex PCR, the repertoire was profiled, and TCRdb retains in-frame clones only, with some absent. This sample has around 250,000 clones, with approximately 89% found just once. The source material was peripheral blood. These TCRs come from a middle-aged man with active or convalescent COVID-19. Each CDR3 is given with its conserved first and last residue. Each record gives: J gene, clone size, V gene, D gene, CDR3 protein, CDR3 DNA. A D gene is named only where the DNA matches it firmly. Clone size, where shown, is once, few, many, or a class for clones that have expanded.

j_gene: TRBJ2-1; abundance: .; v_gene: TRBV24-1; d_gene: .; CDR3aa: CATSDSGDFYNEQFF; CDR3nt: TGTGCCACCAGTGATTCGGGGGACTTTTACAATGAGCAGTTCTTC
j_gene: TRBJ2-2; abundance: .; v_gene: TRBV6-5; d_gene: TRBD1; CDR3aa: CASSRDRGRTGELFF; CDR3nt: TGTGCCAGCAGCAGGGACAGGGGGCGCACCGGGGAGCTGTTTTTT
j_gene: TRBJ1-1; abundance: .; v_gene: TRBV27; d_gene: .; CDR3aa: CASSFVSRADLTMNTEAFF; CDR3nt: TGTGCCAGCAGTTTCGTATCCAGGGCCGATTTAACTATGAACACTGAAGCTTTCTTT
j_gene: TRBJ1-5; abundance: few; v_gene: TRBV30; d_gene: .; CDR3aa: CAWSVQEGSPQHF; CDR3nt: TGTGCCTGGAGTGTACAGGAAGGAAGTCCCCAGCATTTT
j_gene: TRBJ2-2; abundance: few; v_gene: TRBV5-1; d_gene: TRBD2; CDR3aa: CASSLSPAGNIPGELFF; CDR3nt: TGCGCCAGCAGCCTCTCCCCAGCGGGGAATATACCCGGGGAGCTGTTTTTT
j_gene: TRBJ1-2; abundance: .; v_gene: TRBV2; d_gene: .; CDR3aa: CASSAQNYGYTF; CDR3nt: TGTGCCAGCAGCGCCCAGAACTATGGCTACACCTTC
j_gene: TRBJ1-4; abundance: .; v_gene: TRBV7-8; d_gene: .; CDR3aa: CASSAVRLGFRAGEKLFF; CDR3nt: TGTGCCAGCAGCGCGGTCCGCCTGGGGTTCAGGGCTGGCGAAAAACTGTTTTTT
j_gene: TRBJ1-1; abundance: once; v_gene: TRBV7-9; d_gene: TRBD1; CDR3aa: CASNSYQGAVDRNTEAFF; CDR3nt: TGTGCCAGCAACAGCTACCAGGGGGCAGTCGATCGGAACACTGAAGCTTTCTTT
j_gene: TRBJ2-2; abundance: .; v_gene: TRBV9; d_gene: TRBD1; CDR3aa: CASSVTSGGGTGELFF; CDR3nt: TGTGCCAGCAGCGTAACATCAGGGGGTGGGACCGGGGAGCTGTTTTTT
j_gene: TRBJ2-5; abundance: .; v_gene: TRBV9; d_gene: .; CDR3aa: CASSDGGTQYF; CDR3nt: TGTGCCAGCAGCGACGGGGGGACCCAGTACTTC
j_gene: TRBJ1-1; abundance: .; v_gene: TRBV5-4; d_gene: TRBD1; CDR3aa: CASSSTGIEAFF; CDR3nt: TGTGCCAGCAGCTCGACAGGGATTGAAGCTTTCTTT
j_gene: TRBJ2-1; abundance: .; v_gene: TRBV10-1; d_gene: .; CDR3aa: CASSDEGVAYNEQFF; CDR3nt: TGCGCCAGCAGTGATGAGGGAGTCGCCTACAATGAGCAGTTCTTC
j_gene: TRBJ1-5; abundance: .; v_gene: TRBV6-5; d_gene: .; CDR3aa: CASRRTGHGQPQHF; CDR3nt: TGTGCCAGCAGACGTACGGGTCACGGTCAGCCCCAGCATTTT
j_gene: TRBJ2-7; abundance: .; v_gene: TRBV27; d_gene: .; CDR3aa: CASSSGPSSYEQYF; CDR3nt: TGTGCCAGCAGTTCCGGTCCAAGCTCCTACGAGCAGTACTTC
j_gene: TRBJ2-1; abundance: .; v_gene: TRBV3-1/TRBV3-2; d_gene: TRBD2; CDR3aa: CASSQDGGRAYNEQFF; CDR3nt: TGTGCCAGCAGCCAAGATGGCGGGAGGGCCTACAATGAGCAGTTCTTC
j_gene: TRBJ2-5; abundance: .; v_gene: TRBV11-3; d_gene: .; CDR3aa: CASSSRGRAGETQYF; CDR3nt: TGTGCCAGCAGCTCCAGGGGCCGGGCCGGAGAGACCCAGTACTTC
j_gene: TRBJ2-2; abundance: once; v_gene: TRBV9; d_gene: TRBD1; CDR3aa: CASSTRQGANTGELFF; CDR3nt: TGTGCCAGCAGCACCAGACAGGGGGCCAACACCGGGGAGCTGTTTTTT
j_gene: TRBJ1-2; abundance: .; v_gene: TRBV30; d_gene: .; CDR3aa: CAWSPQTSAERYTF; CDR3nt: TGTGCCTGGAGTCCGCAAACGAGTGCCGAGCGCTACACCTTC
j_gene: TRBJ2-5; abundance: .; v_gene: TRBV4-1; d_gene: TRBD2; CDR3aa: CASSQKLLASQETQYF; CDR3nt: TGCGCCAGCAGCCAAAAGCTACTAGCGTCACAAGAGACCCAGTACTTC
j_gene: TRBJ2-3; abundance: .; v_gene: TRBV5-6; d_gene: .; CDR3aa: CASSFESSSTDTQYF; CDR3nt: TGTGCCAGCAGCTTTGAGTCTTCTAGCACAGATACGCAGTATTTT
j_gene: TRBJ1-3; abundance: .; v_gene: TRBV6-5; d_gene: TRBD1; CDR3aa: CASVGTGDGNTIYF; CDR3nt: TGTGCCAGCGTCGGGACAGGCGATGGAAACACCATATATTTT
j_gene: TRBJ2-7; abundance: .; v_gene: TRBV4-1; d_gene: TRBD1; CDR3aa: CASSQDRTGSYEQYF; CDR3nt: TGCGCCAGCAGCCAAGATCGGACAGGGAGCTACGAGCAGTACTTC
j_gene: TRBJ2-7; abundance: once; v_gene: TRBV9; d_gene: TRBD1; CDR3aa: CASSGGQGVSYEQYF; CDR3nt: TGTGCCAGCAGCGGAGGACAGGGCGTCTCCTACGAGCAGTACTTC
j_gene: TRBJ2-5; abundance: once; v_gene: TRBV5-6; d_gene: TRBD1; CDR3aa: CASSYGQGPETQYF; CDR3nt: TGTGCCAGCAGCTACGGACAGGGCCCCGAGACCCAGTACTTC
j_gene: TRBJ2-5; abundance: .; v_gene: TRBV28; d_gene: .; CDR3aa: CASRNYLALETQYF; CDR3nt: TGTGCCAGCAGGAATTACCTAGCTTTGGAGACCCAGTACTTC
j_gene: TRBJ2-1; abundance: .; v_gene: TRBV12-5; d_gene: TRBD2; CDR3aa: CASGFTVAGANEQFF; CDR3nt: TGTGCTAGTGGGTTTACCGTAGCGGGAGCCAATGAGCAGTTCTTC
j_gene: TRBJ1-5; abundance: .; v_gene: TRBV28; d_gene: .; CDR3aa: CATQVSNQPQHF; CDR3nt: TGTGCCACTCAGGTTAGCAATCAGCCCCAGCATTTT
j_gene: TRBJ2-7; abundance: .; v_gene: TRBV25-1; d_gene: .; CDR3aa: CASSSPGQSTGYEQYF; CDR3nt: TGTGCCAGCAGTAGCCCGGGTCAAAGTACAGGCTACGAGCAGTACTTC
j_gene: TRBJ1-5; abundance: .; v_gene: TRBV11-3; d_gene: .; CDR3aa: CASSLGGPDQPQHF; CDR3nt: TGTGCCAGCAGCTTGGGGGGGCCTGATCAGCCCCAGCATTTT
j_gene: TRBJ1-5; abundance: .; v_gene: TRBV30; d_gene: .; CDR3aa: CAWGAGQPQHF; CDR3nt: TGTGCCTGGGGGGCAGGGCAGCCCCAGCATTTT
j_gene: TRBJ2-1; abundance: .; v_gene: TRBV27; d_gene: TRBD1; CDR3aa: CASSPRQGLYNEQFF; CDR3nt: TGTGCCAGCAGTCCTCGACAGGGTTTATACAATGAGCAGTTCTTC
j_gene: TRBJ1-5; abundance: .; v_gene: TRBV24-1; d_gene: .; CDR3aa: CATSDLGEGQPQHF; CDR3nt: TGTGCCACCAGTGATTTGGGGGAGGGGCAGCCCCAGCATTTT
j_gene: TRBJ1-2; abundance: .; v_gene: TRBV6-5; d_gene: .; CDR3aa: CASSYSGFGGDGYTF; CDR3nt: TGTGCCAGCAGTTACTCGGGCTTTGGTGGTGATGGCTACACCTTC
j_gene: TRBJ1-1; abundance: .; v_gene: TRBV29-1; d_gene: .; CDR3aa: CSTPGGREAFF; CDR3nt: TGCAGCACCCCGGGGGGGCGCGAAGCTTTCTTT
j_gene: TRBJ1-5; abundance: .; v_gene: TRBV5-6; d_gene: .; CDR3aa: CASSLNRRDFNQPQHF; CDR3nt: TGTGCCAGCAGCTTGAATCGGCGGGACTTCAATCAGCCCCAGCATTTT
j_gene: TRBJ2-2; abundance: .; v_gene: TRBV12-3/TRBV12-4; d_gene: .; CDR3aa: CASSLGRSGELFF; CDR3nt: TGTGCCAGCAGTTTAGGTCGCAGCGGGGAGCTGTTTTTT
j_gene: TRBJ1-4; abundance: few; v_gene: TRBV5-6; d_gene: .; CDR3aa: CASSLTGTNEKLFF; CDR3nt: TGTGCCAGCAGCTTGACAGGGACTAATGAAAAACTGTTTTTT
j_gene: TRBJ1-2; abundance: .; v_gene: TRBV6-5; d_gene: .; CDR3aa: CASTQSRQGSYGYTF; CDR3nt: TGTGCCAGCACCCAAAGCAGGCAGGGGTCGTATGGCTACACCTTC
j_gene: TRBJ1-2; abundance: .; v_gene: TRBV28; d_gene: .; CDR3aa: CASTGARSYTF; CDR3nt: TGTGCCAGCACCGGAGCCCGTAGCTACACCTTC
j_gene: TRBJ1-2; abundance: .; v_gene: TRBV7-2; d_gene: .; CDR3aa: CASSLGQGNYGYTF; CDR3nt: TGTGCCAGCAGCTTAGGGCAGGGTAACTATGGCTACACCTTC
j_gene: TRBJ1-5; abundance: .; v_gene: TRBV19; d_gene: TRBD1; CDR3aa: CASSTPGQRANQPQHF; CDR3nt: TGTGCCAGTAGTACGCCGGGACAGAGAGCCAATCAGCCCCAGCATTTT
j_gene: TRBJ2-3; abundance: .; v_gene: TRBV5-1; d_gene: .; CDR3aa: CASSSTGSVTDTQYF; CDR3nt: TGCGCCAGCAGCTCGACAGGTTCGGTCACAGATACGCAGTATTTT
j_gene: TRBJ1-4; abundance: .; v_gene: TRBV29-1; d_gene: .; CDR3aa: CSVVRGGTNEKLFF; CDR3nt: TGCAGCGTCGTGCGGGGAGGAACTAATGAAAAACTGTTTTTT
j_gene: TRBJ2-3; abundance: .; v_gene: TRBV9; d_gene: .; CDR3aa: CASSSRVTDTQYF; CDR3nt: TGTGCCAGCAGCTCAAGAGTCACAGATACGCAGTATTTT
j_gene: TRBJ1-1; abundance: .; v_gene: TRBV6-5; d_gene: .; CDR3aa: CASSIDFTEYTEAFF; CDR3nt: TGTGCCAGCAGTATTGACTTTACGGAATACACTGAAGCTTTCTTT